A single sample gave rise to the 18 T cell receptor beta chains below, sequenced in a study of radiation and T cells in renal cell carcinoma. Time point: baseline pretreatment blood. Treatment denoted: 15 Gy SBRT to primary tumor, nephrectomy 4 weeks later. Repertoires were generated with immunoSEQ multiplex PCR, while TCRdb's copy carries only in-frame clones and drops some. The data hold roughly 130,000 clones, with roughly 88% observed a single time. Sequencing was performed on blood, taken from a patient whose treatment included radiotherapy and nephrectomy. Receptor source: a woman aged 50 to 60 with renal cell carcinoma.

There are a few counts of this clone. This CDR3 reads CASSFRGRITGELFF. CDR3 coding DNA: TGTGCCAGCAGCTTCAGGGGGCGCATCACCGGGGAGCTGTTTTTT. The chain couples TRBV11-1 to TRBJ2-2, with 8 bases fitting TRBD1. Germline V gives CDR1 SGHAT, CDR2 FQDESV (reference sequence). V trimming: 3 bases; J trimming: 4 bases; junction bases outside the gene matches: 4. This CDR3 spans 15 amino acids.

This clone came up many times. The chain is built from TRBV19 and TRBJ2-5, with D perhaps matching TRBD1 (7 bases). Germline values: CDR1 LNHDA, CDR2 SQIVND (reference sequence). Trimming shortened V by 5 bases and J by 2 bases, and 18 bases separated the two germline ends. The CDR3 loop spans 16 amino acids. The CDR3 is CASSLRGQHTQETQYF. Here the CDR3 DNA reads TGTGCCAGTAGTCTGCGGGGACAGCATACTCAAGAGACCCAGTACTTC.

The rearrangement uses TRBV18 and TRBJ2-5, with D possibly matching TRBD1 (5 bases). With 3 bases removed from V and 5 bases from J, the gap between germline ends came to 13 bases. The CDR3 totals 14 residues. CDR1 and CDR2 from the germline V gene are KGHSH and LQKENI. The CDR3 coding sequence is TGTGCCAGCTCACCGGCGTGGGGCCGGGAGACCCAGTACTTC. This gives the protein CASSPAWGRETQYF.

The J gene is TRBJ1-4, the V gene TRBV30, with TRBD1 as a possible D gene (5 bases). CDR1 and CDR2 from the germline V gene are GTSNPN and SVGIG (reference sequence). V was trimmed by 5 bases and J by 10 bases, leaving 20 bases between them. This CDR3 is built from 14 residues. In nucleotides, the CDR3 is TGTGCCTGGGAATCGTTTTTCTCCGGGGGAAAACTGTTTTTT. It translates to CAWESFFSGGKLFF.

The chain links TRBV30 to TRBJ2-3; 8 bases are shared with TRBD2. This CDR3 has 15 amino acids. V shed 1 base and J 5 bases; nucleotides not matched to a gene: 8. Germline V CDR1 and CDR2: GTSNPN, SVGIG (reference sequence). CDR3 DNA: TGTGCCTGGAGTGCCGGAATAGCGGGACTAGATACGCAGTATTTT. Translation: CAWSAGIAGLDTQYF.

The V call is TRBV30, the J call TRBJ1-2; D gene unclear. Germline-derived CDR1 and CDR2 are GTSNPN and SVGIG (reference sequence). This CDR3 has 13 residues. Trimming took off 8 bases at V and 8 bases at J, with 21 bases between the two ends. The DNA for the CDR3 is TGTGCCACGACGTTGATGGGGATCGGCGGCTACACCTTC. Translating gives CATTLMGIGGYTF.

The CDR3 region has the DNA TGTGCCAGCAGTGAAGCCAGCATAGGGTCCGAGACCCAGTACTTC. It encodes CASSEASIGSETQYF. V usage is TRBV6-1 and J usage is TRBJ2-5, with no clear D. The V end was cut by 0 bases, the J end by 5 bases, with 13 bases between. Per germline, CDR1 MNHNS and CDR2 SASEGT. This CDR3 has 15 amino acids.

This clone was counted only a few times. The V call is TRBV19, the J call TRBJ1-3; TRBD1 agrees at 7 bases. V dropped 6 bases and J dropped 3; count of bases not matched to a gene: 8. Germline V gives CDR1 LNHDA, CDR2 SQIVND (reference sequence). CDR3 length equals 15 residues. The CDR3 region is CASSTGEVNGNTIYF. As DNA, the CDR3 is TGTGCCAGTAGCACAGGGGAGGTGAATGGAAACACCATATATTTT.

This chain links TRBV5-1 with TRBJ2-3; D may be TRBD2 (5 bases). Germline CDR1 SGHRS, CDR2 YFSETQ. Trimming took 0 bases from V and 2 from J, leaving 13 bases between them. This CDR3 is 16 amino acids long. The CDR3 nucleotides read TGCGCCAGCAGCTTGGCCCGGGGTCGAGACACAGATACGCAGTATTTT. This sequence encodes CASSLARGRDTDTQYF. Variable domain in full (rest from reference TRBV5-1 and TRBJ2-3): KAGVTQTPRYLIKTRGQQVTLSCSPISGHRSVSWYQQTPGQGLQFLFEYFSETQRNKGNFPGRFSGRQFSNSRSEMNVSTLELGDSALYLCASSLARGRDTDTQYFGPGTRLTVL.

This clone showed up just once. The chain couples TRBV5-6 to TRBJ2-5; 7 nucleotides align to TRBD2. The CDR3 runs to 14 residues. Germline V gives CDR1 SGHDT, CDR2 YYEEEE. V gave up 4 bases and J gave up 4 bases; unmatched junction bases: 7. This CDR3 reads CASSIRGGTETQYF. The DNA for the CDR3 is TGTGCCAGCAGCATTCGCGGGGGAACAGAGACCCAGTACTTC.

This clone occurred once. The chain links TRBV6-5 to TRBJ1-2; 8 nucleotides align to TRBD1. The CDR3 covers 15 residues. Losses at the gene ends were 2 bases for V and 0 bases for J; bases not matched to a gene: 2. CDR1 and CDR2 from the germline V gene are MNHEY and SVGAGI. The CDR3 protein is CASSYRTGPNYGYTF. The DNA for the CDR3 is TGTGCCAGCAGTTACCGGACAGGGCCTAACTATGGCTACACCTTC.

In its sample, this clone was seen a few times. The genes are TRBV5-4 and TRBJ1-6, with 9 bases that match TRBD1. The V and J ends lost 5 bases and 7 bases, in that order; junction bases with no gene match: 4. The CDR3 consists of 14 residues. The germline CDR1 and CDR2 sequences are SGHNT and YYREEE (reference sequence). The CDR3: CASRSGQGNSPLHF. CDR3 coding DNA: TGTGCCAGCAGGTCCGGACAGGGGAATTCACCCCTCCACTTT.

This chain links TRBV6-6 with TRBJ2-5; D not resolved. The CDR3 sequence is 13 residues long. V was clipped by 1 base and J by 3 bases, with 6 bases between them. CDR1 is MNHNY, CDR2 SVGAGI, per germline (reference sequence). CDR3 amino acids: CASSYLSKETQYF. The DNA for the CDR3 is TGTGCCAGCAGTTACTTGAGTAAAGAGACCCAGTACTTC.

V and J are TRBV19 and TRBJ1-1; TRBD1 is a possible D gene (5 bases). The V end lost 6 bases, the J end lost 4 bases, and 27 bases lay between the germline ends. The CDR3 loop spans 18 amino acids. Germline CDR1 reads LNHDA; CDR2 reads SQIVND (reference sequence). The CDR3 DNA reads as TGTGCCAGTAGCCTCCCGGGGGGGAAGGATCAAACGGCCACTGAAGCTTTCTTT. It specifies CASSLPGGKDQTATEAFF.

V gene TRBV7-9 combines with J gene TRBJ1-1; the D is unclear. CDR3 length equals 12 residues. Germline V gene sequence: CDR1 SEHNR, CDR2 FQNEAQ (reference sequence). V was cut by 9 bases and J by 7 bases, with 15 bases left in between. The CDR3: CASTGRVSEAFF. The CDR3 nucleotides read TGTGCCAGTACGGGTAGGGTGAGTGAAGCTTTCTTT.

V is TRBV2 and J is TRBJ1-4, with D possibly matching TRBD1 (5 bases). V was pared by 6 bases and J by 7 bases, with 15 bases between. The CDR3 length is 14 residues. Germline V gene data show CDR1 as SNHLY and CDR2 as FYNNEI. The DNA for the CDR3 is TGTGCCAGCAGCAAAAGGGGTGCGGGTGAAAAACTGTTTTTT. Translating it yields CASSKRGAGEKLFF.

The chain uses TRBV11-2 and TRBJ1-3; D is ambiguous. Germline CDR1 SGHAT, CDR2 FQNNGV. The CDR3 is 15 amino acids. V lost 1 base and J 0 bases, leaving 7 bases between the germline ends. The CDR3 loop reads CASSLGQDSGNTIYF. DNA of the CDR3: TGTGCCAGCAGCTTAGGCCAGGACTCTGGAAACACCATATATTTT.

V usage is TRBV14 and J usage is TRBJ1-1, with D possibly matching TRBD1 (5 bases). V shed 0 bases and J shed 10 bases, with 21 bases lying between them. Germline V gene data show CDR1 as SGHDN and CDR2 as FVKESK. The CDR3 covers 16 residues. CDR3 sequence reads: CASSQDLIQGLYRAFF. The CDR3 bases are TGTGCCAGCAGCCAAGATCTGATCCAGGGACTATACCGAGCTTTCTTT. Using reference TRBV14 and TRBJ1-1 for the parts outside the CDR3, the full variable domain is EAGVTQFPSHSVIEKGQTVTLRCDPISGHDNLYWYRRVMGKEIKFLLHFVKESKQDESGMPNNRFLAERTGGTYSTLKVQPAELEDSGVYFCASSQDLIQGLYRAFFGQGTRLTVV.